These 9 T cell receptor beta chains share one sample of origin, sequenced in a study of blood T cell repertoires in COVID-19. TCRdb's copy holds only in-frame clones and misses some; the assay was immunoSEQ multiplex PCR. The sample has 380,000 or so clones; roughly 88% are singletons. The specimen was PBMCs or T cells enriched from blood (not recorded which). These receptors all stem from a woman in her 30s with acute COVID-19.

The chain couples TRBV24-1 to TRBJ2-7; a possible D gene is TRBD1 (6 bases). This CDR3 is 14 amino acids long. CDR1 and CDR2 (germline): KGHDR, SFDVKD. Trimming removed 5 bases at V and 5 bases at J, with 15 bases between. The CDR3: CATSVTGRIDEQYF. CDR3 coding DNA: TGTGCCACCAGTGTTACAGGGAGAATTGACGAGCAGTACTTC.

This clone has only one observation. This CDR3 reads CASSRLFTDTQYF. The CDR3 nucleotides are TGTGCCAGCTCGCGCCTATTCACAGATACGCAGTATTTT. The genes are TRBV7-2 and TRBJ2-3; D is unclear. Germline loops: CDR1 SGHTA, CDR2 FQGNSA. The CDR3 has 13 amino acids. The V end was cut by 8 bases, the J end by 2 bases, with 11 bases between. The full variable domain, rest sourced from reference TRBV7-2 and TRBJ2-3, is GAGVSQSPSNKVTEKGKDVELRCDPISGHTALYWYRQSLGQGLEFLIYFQGNSAPDKSGLPSDRFSAERTGGSVSTLTIQRTQQEDSAVYLCASSRLFTDTQYFGPGTRLTVL.

The chain carries TRBV6-4 and TRBJ2-2, with TRBD2 matching 7 bases. This CDR3 spans 14 amino acids. V shed 7 bases, J shed 4 bases, and the junction held 6 bases outside the gene matches. Germline V gene lookup returns CDR1 MRHNA and CDR2 SNTAGT. The CDR3, as DNA: TGTGCCAGCAAACGGGAGGAAACCACCGGGGAGCTGTTTTTT. It encodes CASKREETTGELFF.

The chain joins TRBV24-1 to TRBJ1-4, with D unclear. Germline V gives CDR1 KGHDR, CDR2 SFDVKD. CDR3 length: 12 amino acids. Trimming left V 5 bases short and J 12 bases short, with 12 bases between. The DNA for the CDR3 is TGTGCCACCAGTGGGACGACGGAGGAACTGTTTTTT. This encodes CATSGTTEELFF.

V and J are TRBV13 and TRBJ2-4; D remains ambiguous. Trimming stripped 5 bases from V and 8 bases from J, with 10 bases between. This CDR3 has 12 residues. The germline CDR1 and CDR2 sequences are PRHDT and FYEKMQ (reference sequence). CDR3 sequence (DNA): TGTGCCAGCAGCGTGCCTGGAGACATTCAGTACTTC. Translation gives CASSVPGDIQYF.

The chain couples TRBV10-3 to TRBJ2-7, with 8 bases that match TRBD1. This CDR3 has 13 amino acids. With 4 bases clipped from V and 7 bases from J, the junction kept 6 bases outside the gene matches. Per germline, CDR1 ENHRY and CDR2 SYGVKD. CDR3 loop: CAISADRGREQYF. CDR3 in DNA: TGTGCCATCAGTGCAGACAGGGGAAGAGAGCAGTACTTC.

V and J are TRBV27 and TRBJ2-7, with 8 bases fitting TRBD1. The CDR3 is 16 amino acids. The ends lost 0 bases at V and 5 bases at J; junction bases unmatched: 9. Germline CDR1 is MNHEY and CDR2 is SMNVEV (reference sequence). CDR3 amino acids: CASSLSFQGALNEQYF. The CDR3 DNA follows: TGTGCCAGCAGTTTATCATTCCAGGGGGCTTTGAACGAGCAGTACTTC.

The V call is TRBV14, the J call TRBJ1-2; TRBD1 is a possible D gene (5 bases). Between the trimmed V and J ends, which lost 1 base and 5 bases, there was a span of 14 bases. The germline V gene has CDR1 SGHDN and CDR2 FVKESK. CDR3 size: 15 residues. The CDR3 region has the DNA TGTGCCAGCAGCCAAGCGGAAGGGGCCTCTTATGGCTACACCTTC. The encoded protein is CASSQAEGASYGYTF.

The J gene is TRBJ2-1, the V gene TRBV21-1; TRBD2, the D gene given by the table, was not confirmed from the DNA. TRBV21-1 is a listed pseudogene. This CDR3 region has 17 residues. DNA for the CDR3: TGTGCCAGCAGCAAATTCCATGGCGGGGGGCCGTACAATGAGCAGTTCTTC. Its protein is CASSKFHGGGPYNEQFF.